This entry lists 8 T cell receptor beta chains sequenced from one sample in a study of blood T cell repertoires in COVID-19. Sequencing was performed with immunoSEQ multiplex PCR; in TCRdb, only in-frame clones are kept and a portion is missing. The table has roughly 220,000 clones, almost 90% seen once. Sequenced material: PBMCs or T cells enriched from blood (not recorded which). The receptors were gathered from a woman between 50 and 59 years old with acute COVID-19.

The CDR3, as DNA: TGTGCCAGCAGTCAACAAGCGGGAGGGGCAGATACGCAGTATTTT. Translating gives CASSQQAGGADTQYF. The rearrangement uses TRBV7-7 and TRBJ2-3, with TRBD2 identical over 10 bases. With V trimmed by 6 bases and J by 4 bases, 7 bases remained unmatched. In germline, CDR1 is SSHAT, CDR2 FNYEAQ (reference sequence). The CDR3 has 15 residues.

The V call is TRBV3-1 (or the pseudogene TRBV3-2), the J call TRBJ1-2; maybe TRBD1 (5 bases). V shed 1 base and J shed 4 bases, with 16 bases lying between them. Germline values: CDR1 LGHDT, CDR2 YNNKEL (reference sequence). The CDR3 runs to 16 residues. CDR3 DNA sequence: TGTGCCAGCAGCCAAGGTACGGGGGAACGCGGCTATGGCTACACCTTC. As protein: CASSQGTGERGYGYTF.

This clone was counted only a few times. Here the CDR3 DNA reads TGTGCCAGCAGCGTAGTGGTAGCGGGAGTCGGTGAGCAGTTCTTC. It specifies CASSVVVAGVGEQFF. J is TRBJ2-1 and V is TRBV9; 9 nucleotides agree with TRBD2. J was trimmed by 9 bases and V by 0 bases; bases with no gene match: 7. From germline, CDR1 is SGDLS and CDR2 YYNGEE. The CDR3 is 15 residues long.

V and J are TRBV19 and TRBJ2-7, with 9 bases aligning to TRBD2. The CDR3 totals 14 residues. V trimming: 2 bases; J trimming: 2 bases; junction bases outside the gene matches: 1. Germline V gene data show CDR1 as LNHDA and CDR2 as SQIVND (reference sequence). In DNA, the CDR3 is TGTGCCAGTAGTATATCTAGCGGGGCCTACGAGCAGTACTTC. This codes for CASSISSGAYEQYF.

The chain recombines TRBV5-6 with TRBJ2-7, with D perhaps matching TRBD2 (6 bases). CDR1 is SGHDT and CDR2 is YYEEEE in the germline V gene. The CDR3 consists of 15 residues. V was cut by 7 bases and J by 0 bases, with 17 bases left in between. CDR3 nucleotide sequence: TGTGCCAGCGCGGTTCTAGCGTTGAGCTCCTACGAGCAGTACTTC. As protein: CASAVLALSSYEQYF. The variable domain in full, completed from reference TRBV5-6 and TRBJ2-7, reads DAGVTQSPTHLIKTRGQQVTLRCSPKSGHDTVSWYQQALGQGPQFIFQYYEEEERQRGNFPDRFSGHQFPNYSSELNVNALLLGDSALYLCASAVLALSSYEQYFGPGTRLTVT.

The CDR3 here is CATSRGQGPTDTQYF. The CDR3 nucleotides read TGTGCCACCAGCAGAGGACAGGGGCCCACAGATACGCAGTATTTT. V is TRBV15 and J is TRBJ2-3; 8 bases line up with TRBD1. This CDR3 has 15 residues. Per the germline V gene, CDR1 is LNHNV and CDR2 is YYDKDF (reference sequence). J was trimmed by 2 bases and V by 1 base; bases with no gene match: 2.

On this clone: The junction does not match germline at one end; this may be a read error. The chain joins TRBV10-3 to TRBJ2-1, with TRBD2 identical over 8 bases. Germline loops: CDR1 ENHRY, CDR2 SYGVKD. CDR3 size: 17 residues. This chain's CDR3 is CAISKGTRFLSHNEQFF. Here the CDR3 DNA reads TGTGCCATCAGTAAAGGGACTAGATTTCTCTCCCACAATGAGCAGTTCTTC.

The CDR3 loop reads CASSFYYEQYF. CDR3 DNA sequence: TGTGCCAGCAGCTTTTACTACGAGCAGTACTTC. The V and J genes are TRBV7-2 and TRBJ2-7; D ambiguous. Trimming left V 3 bases short and J 3 bases short, with 3 bases between. Looked up from germline, CDR1 is SGHTA and CDR2 is FQGNSA. This CDR3 has 11 amino acids.